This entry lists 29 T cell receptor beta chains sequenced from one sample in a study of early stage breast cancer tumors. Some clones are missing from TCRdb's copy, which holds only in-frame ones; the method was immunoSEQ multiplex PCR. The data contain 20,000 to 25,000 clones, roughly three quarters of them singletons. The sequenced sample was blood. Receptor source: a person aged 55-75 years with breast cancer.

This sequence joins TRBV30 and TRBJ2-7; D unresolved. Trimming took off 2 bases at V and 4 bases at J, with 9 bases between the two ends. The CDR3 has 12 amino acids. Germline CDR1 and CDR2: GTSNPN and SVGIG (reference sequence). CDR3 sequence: CAWSLFAYEQYF. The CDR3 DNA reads TGTGCCTGGAGTTTATTTGCGTACGAGCAGTACTTC.

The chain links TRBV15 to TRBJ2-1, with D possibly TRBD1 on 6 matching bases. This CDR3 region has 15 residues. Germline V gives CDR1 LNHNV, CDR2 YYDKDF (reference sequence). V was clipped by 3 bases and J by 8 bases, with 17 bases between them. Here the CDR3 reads CATSSLRGGMDEQFF. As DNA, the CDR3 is TGTGCCACCAGCAGTCTTAGAGGGGGAATGGATGAGCAGTTCTTC.

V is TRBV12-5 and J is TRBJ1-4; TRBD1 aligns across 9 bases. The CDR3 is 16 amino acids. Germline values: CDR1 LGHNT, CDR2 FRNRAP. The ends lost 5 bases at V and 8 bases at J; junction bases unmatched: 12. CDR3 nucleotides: TGTGCTAGTGGTCTCGCCTCCGGGACAGGGAGGGAAAAACTGTTTTTT. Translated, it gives CASGLASGTGREKLFF.

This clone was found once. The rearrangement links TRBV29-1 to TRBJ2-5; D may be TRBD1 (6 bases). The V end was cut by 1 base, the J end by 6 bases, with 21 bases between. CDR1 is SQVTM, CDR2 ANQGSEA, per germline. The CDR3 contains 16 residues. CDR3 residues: CSVEVGGGGHKKTQYF. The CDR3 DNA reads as TGCAGCGTTGAAGTAGGGGGTGGAGGTCACAAAAAGACCCAGTACTTC.

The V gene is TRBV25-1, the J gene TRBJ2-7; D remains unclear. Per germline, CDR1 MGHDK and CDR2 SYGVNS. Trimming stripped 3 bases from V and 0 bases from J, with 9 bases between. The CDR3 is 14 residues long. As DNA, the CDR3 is TGTGCCAGCAGTGATCTGTTCAGCTCCTACGAGCAGTACTTC. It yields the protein CASSDLFSSYEQYF.

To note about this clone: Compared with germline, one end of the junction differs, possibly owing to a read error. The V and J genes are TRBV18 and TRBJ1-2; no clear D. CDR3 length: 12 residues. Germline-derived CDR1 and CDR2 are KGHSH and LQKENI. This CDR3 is CASSPLRDGYTF. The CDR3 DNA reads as TGTGCCAGCTCCCCACTGAGAGATGGCTACACCTTC.

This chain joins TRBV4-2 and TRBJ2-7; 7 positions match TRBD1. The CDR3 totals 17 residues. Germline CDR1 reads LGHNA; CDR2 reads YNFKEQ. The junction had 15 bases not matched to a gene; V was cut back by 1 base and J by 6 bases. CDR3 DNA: TGTGCCAGCAGCCAAGGGGGTTTTAGACAGGGTGCTCCCGAGCAGTACTTC. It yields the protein CASSQGGFRQGAPEQYF.

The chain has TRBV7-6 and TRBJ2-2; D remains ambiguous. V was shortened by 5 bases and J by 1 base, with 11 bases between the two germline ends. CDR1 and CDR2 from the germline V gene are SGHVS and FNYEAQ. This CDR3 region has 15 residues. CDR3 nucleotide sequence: TGTGCCAGCAGCCCCCCGTGGGGGAACACCGGGGAGCTGTTTTTT. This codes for CASSPPWGNTGELFF.

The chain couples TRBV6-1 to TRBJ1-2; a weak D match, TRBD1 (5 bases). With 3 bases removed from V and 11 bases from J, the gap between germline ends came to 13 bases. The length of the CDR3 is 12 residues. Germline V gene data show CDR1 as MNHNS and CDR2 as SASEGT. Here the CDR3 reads CASSELAPGYTF. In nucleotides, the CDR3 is TGTGCCAGCAGTGAGTTGGCCCCAGGGTACACCTTC.

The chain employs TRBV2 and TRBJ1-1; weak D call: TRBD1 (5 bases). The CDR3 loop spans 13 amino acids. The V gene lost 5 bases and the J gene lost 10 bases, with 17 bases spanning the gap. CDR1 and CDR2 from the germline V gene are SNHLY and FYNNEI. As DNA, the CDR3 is TGTGCCAGCAGTTCCCAGGGTGGGGGACGAGCTTTCTTT. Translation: CASSSQGGGRAFF.

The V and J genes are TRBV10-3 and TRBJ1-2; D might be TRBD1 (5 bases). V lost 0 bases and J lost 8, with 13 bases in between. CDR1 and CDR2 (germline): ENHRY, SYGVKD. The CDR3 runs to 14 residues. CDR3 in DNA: TGTGCCATCAGTGAGTCAATAAGGGGCTTGGGCTACACCTTC. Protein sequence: CAISESIRGLGYTF.

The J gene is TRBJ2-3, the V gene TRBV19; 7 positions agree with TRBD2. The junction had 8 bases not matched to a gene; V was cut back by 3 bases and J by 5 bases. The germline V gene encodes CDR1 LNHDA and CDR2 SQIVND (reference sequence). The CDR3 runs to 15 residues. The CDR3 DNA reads TGTGCCAGTAGTATCTCCGGGACTACTCGAGATACGCAGTATTTT. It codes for CASSISGTTRDTQYF.

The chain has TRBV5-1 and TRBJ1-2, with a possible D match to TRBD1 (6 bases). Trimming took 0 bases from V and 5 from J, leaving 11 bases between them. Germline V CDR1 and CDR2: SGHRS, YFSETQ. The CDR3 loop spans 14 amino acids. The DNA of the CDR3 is TGCGCCAGCAGCTTGGACAGGGCAAGTTATGGCTACACCTTC. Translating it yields CASSLDRASYGYTF.

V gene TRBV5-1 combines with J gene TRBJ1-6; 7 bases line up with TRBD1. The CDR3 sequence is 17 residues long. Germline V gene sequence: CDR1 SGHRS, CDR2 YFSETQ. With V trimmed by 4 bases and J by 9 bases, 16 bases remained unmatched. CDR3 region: CASSPSAGDSKASPLHF. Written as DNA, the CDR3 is TGCGCCAGCAGCCCGTCAGCCGGGGACAGTAAGGCTTCACCCCTCCACTTT.

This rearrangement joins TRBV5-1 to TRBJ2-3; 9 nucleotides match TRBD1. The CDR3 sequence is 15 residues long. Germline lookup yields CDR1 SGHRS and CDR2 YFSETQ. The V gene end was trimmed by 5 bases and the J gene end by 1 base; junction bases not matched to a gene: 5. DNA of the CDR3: TGCGCCAGCAGACGGACAGGGGCTGGCACAGATACGCAGTATTTT. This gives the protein CASRRTGAGTDTQYF.

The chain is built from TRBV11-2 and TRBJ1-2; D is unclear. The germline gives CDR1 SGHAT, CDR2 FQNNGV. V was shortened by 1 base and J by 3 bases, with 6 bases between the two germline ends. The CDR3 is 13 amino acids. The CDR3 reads CASSLVPDYGYTF. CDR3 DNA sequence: TGTGCCAGCAGCTTAGTACCTGACTATGGCTACACCTTC.

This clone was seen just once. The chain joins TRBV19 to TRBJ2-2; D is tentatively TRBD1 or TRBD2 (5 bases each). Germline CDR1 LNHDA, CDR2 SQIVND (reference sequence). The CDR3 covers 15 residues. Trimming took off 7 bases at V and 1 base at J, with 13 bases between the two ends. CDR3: CASMGTEGNTGELFF. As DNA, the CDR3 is TGTGCCAGTATGGGGACCGAGGGGAACACCGGGGAGCTGTTTTTT.

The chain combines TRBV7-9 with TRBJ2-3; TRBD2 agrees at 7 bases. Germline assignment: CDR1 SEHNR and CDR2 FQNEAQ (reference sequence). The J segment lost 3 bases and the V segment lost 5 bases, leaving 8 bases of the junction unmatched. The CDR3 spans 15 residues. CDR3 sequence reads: CASSPKGRGTDTQYF. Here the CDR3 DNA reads TGTGCCAGCAGCCCCAAAGGGAGGGGAACAGATACGCAGTATTTT.

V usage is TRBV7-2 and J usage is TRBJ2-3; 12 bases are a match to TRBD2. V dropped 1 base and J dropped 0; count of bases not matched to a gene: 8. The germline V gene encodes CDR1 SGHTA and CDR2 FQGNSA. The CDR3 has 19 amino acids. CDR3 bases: TGTGCCAGCAGCTTAGGGTCGTGGACTAGCGGGGCTAGCACAGATACGCAGTATTTT. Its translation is CASSLGSWTSGASTDTQYF.

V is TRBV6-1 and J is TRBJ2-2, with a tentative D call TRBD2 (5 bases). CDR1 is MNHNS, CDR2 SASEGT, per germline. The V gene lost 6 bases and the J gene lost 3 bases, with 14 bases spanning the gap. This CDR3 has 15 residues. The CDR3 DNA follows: TGTGCCAGCAGCGCCGAGCGGAGATACACCGGGGAGCTGTTTTTT. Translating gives CASSAERRYTGELFF.

This CDR3 is CASSLTQETQYF. For the CDR3, the DNA is TGTGCCAGCAGCTTGACACAAGAGACCCAGTACTTC. V gene TRBV13 combines with J gene TRBJ2-5; D gene uncertain. The CDR3 has 12 residues. V was cut by 3 bases and J by 2 bases, with 4 bases left in between. Germline V lookup: CDR1 PRHDT, CDR2 FYEKMQ (reference sequence).

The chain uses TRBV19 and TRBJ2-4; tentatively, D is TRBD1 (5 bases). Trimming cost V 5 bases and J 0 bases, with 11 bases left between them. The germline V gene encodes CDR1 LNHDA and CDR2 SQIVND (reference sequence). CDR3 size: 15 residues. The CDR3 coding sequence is TGTGCCAGTAGTGCCCTCAGGGTAGCCAAAAACATTCAGTACTTC. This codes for CASSALRVAKNIQYF.

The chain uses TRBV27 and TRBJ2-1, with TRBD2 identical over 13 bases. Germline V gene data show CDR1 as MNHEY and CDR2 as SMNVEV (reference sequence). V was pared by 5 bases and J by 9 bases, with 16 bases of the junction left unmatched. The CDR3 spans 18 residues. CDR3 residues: CASSGQGGGLAGWGEQFF. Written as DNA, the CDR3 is TGTGCCAGCAGTGGCCAGGGGGGGGGACTAGCGGGATGGGGTGAGCAGTTCTTC.

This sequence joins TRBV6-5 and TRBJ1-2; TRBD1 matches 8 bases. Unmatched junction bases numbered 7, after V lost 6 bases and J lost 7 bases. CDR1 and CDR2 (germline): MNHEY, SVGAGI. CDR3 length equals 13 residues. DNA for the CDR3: TGTGCCAGCAGGGACAGGGTAATTAGTGGCTACACCTTC. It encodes CASRDRVISGYTF.

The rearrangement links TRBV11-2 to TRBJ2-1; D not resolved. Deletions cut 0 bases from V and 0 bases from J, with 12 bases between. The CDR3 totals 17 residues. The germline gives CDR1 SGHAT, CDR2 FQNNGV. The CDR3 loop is CASSLEWRSSSYNEQFF. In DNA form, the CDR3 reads TGTGCCAGCAGCTTAGAGTGGCGGAGTAGCTCCTACAATGAGCAGTTCTTC.

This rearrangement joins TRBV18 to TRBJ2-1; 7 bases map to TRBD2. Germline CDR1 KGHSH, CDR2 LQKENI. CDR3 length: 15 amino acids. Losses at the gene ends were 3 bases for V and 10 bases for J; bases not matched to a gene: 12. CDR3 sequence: CASSPGGALGGEQFF. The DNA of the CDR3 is TGTGCCAGCTCACCGGGAGGGGCCCTCGGTGGGGAGCAGTTCTTC.

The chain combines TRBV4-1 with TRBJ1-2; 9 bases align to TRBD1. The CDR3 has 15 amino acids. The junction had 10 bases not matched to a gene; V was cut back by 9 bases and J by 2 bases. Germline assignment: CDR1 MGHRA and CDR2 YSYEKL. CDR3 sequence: CASRIQGARNYGYTF. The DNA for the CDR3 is TGCGCCAGTCGAATACAGGGGGCGCGGAACTATGGCTACACCTTC.

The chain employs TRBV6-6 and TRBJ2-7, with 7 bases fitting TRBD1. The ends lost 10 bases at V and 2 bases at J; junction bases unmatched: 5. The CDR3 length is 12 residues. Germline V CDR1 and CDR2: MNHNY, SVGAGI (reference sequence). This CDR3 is CAMGQHPYEQYF. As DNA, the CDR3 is TGTGCCATGGGACAGCACCCCTACGAGCAGTACTTC.

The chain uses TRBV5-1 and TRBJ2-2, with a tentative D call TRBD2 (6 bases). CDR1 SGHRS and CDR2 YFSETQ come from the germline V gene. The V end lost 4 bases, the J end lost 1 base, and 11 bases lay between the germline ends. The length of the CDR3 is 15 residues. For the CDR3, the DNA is TGCGCCAGCAGCCCCGGGACTGTGAACACCGGGGAGCTGTTTTTT. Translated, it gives CASSPGTVNTGELFF.